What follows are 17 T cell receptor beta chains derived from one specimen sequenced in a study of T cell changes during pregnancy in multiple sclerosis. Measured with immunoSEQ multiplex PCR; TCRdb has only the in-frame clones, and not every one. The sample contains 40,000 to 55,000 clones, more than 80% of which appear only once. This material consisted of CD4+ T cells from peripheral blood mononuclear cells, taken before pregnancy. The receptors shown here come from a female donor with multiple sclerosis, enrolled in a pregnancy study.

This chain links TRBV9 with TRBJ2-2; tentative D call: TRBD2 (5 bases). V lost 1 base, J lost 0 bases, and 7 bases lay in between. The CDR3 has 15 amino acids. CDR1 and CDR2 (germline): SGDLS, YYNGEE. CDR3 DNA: TGTGCCAGCAGCGTAACAGCGGCGAACACCGGGGAGCTGTTTTTT. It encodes CASSVTAANTGELFF.

The chain's CDR3 is CASSLGRDQSGSSYEQYF. In DNA, the CDR3 is TGTGCCAGCAGCTTAGGTCGGGATCAGAGCGGGAGCTCCTACGAGCAGTACTTC. The rearrangement uses TRBV11-1 and TRBJ2-7; 8 bases map to TRBD2. V shed 1 base, J shed 0 bases, and the junction held 11 bases outside the gene matches. The CDR3 runs to 18 residues. CDR1 SGHAT and CDR2 FQDESV come from the germline V gene (reference sequence).

The CDR3 bases are TGTGCCAGCCGCCTGCTAATTCGTAATGAGCAGTTCTTC. This gives the protein CASRLLIRNEQFF. The gene calls are TRBV27 and TRBJ2-1; D unclear. The CDR3 covers 13 residues. CDR1 and CDR2 (germline): MNHEY, SMNVEV (reference sequence). V was cut by 8 bases and J by 7 bases, with 15 bases left in between.

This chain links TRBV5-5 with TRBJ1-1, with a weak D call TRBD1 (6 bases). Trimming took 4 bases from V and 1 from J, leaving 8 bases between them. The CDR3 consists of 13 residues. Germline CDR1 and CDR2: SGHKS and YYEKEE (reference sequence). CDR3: CASSATGNTEAFF. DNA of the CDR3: TGTGCCAGCAGCGCGACAGGGAACACTGAAGCTTTCTTT.

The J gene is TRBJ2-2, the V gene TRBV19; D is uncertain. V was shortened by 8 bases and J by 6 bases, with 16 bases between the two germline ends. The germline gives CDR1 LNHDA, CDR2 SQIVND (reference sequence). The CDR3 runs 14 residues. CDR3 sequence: CASAWSPAAGELFF. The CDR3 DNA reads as TGTGCCAGTGCTTGGTCCCCCGCGGCCGGGGAGCTGTTTTTT.

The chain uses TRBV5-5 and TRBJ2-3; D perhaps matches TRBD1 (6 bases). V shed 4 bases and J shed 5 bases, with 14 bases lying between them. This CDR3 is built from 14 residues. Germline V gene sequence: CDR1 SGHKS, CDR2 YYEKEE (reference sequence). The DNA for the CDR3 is TGTGCCAGCAGCATACAGGGTGATAGAGATACGCAGTATTTT. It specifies CASSIQGDRDTQYF.

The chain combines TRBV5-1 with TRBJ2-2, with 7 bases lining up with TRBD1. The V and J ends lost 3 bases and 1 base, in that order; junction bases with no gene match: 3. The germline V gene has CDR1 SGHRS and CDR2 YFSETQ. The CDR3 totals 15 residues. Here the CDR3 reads CASSSRTGNTGELFF. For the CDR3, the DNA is TGCGCCAGCAGCTCGAGGACAGGGAACACCGGGGAGCTGTTTTTT.

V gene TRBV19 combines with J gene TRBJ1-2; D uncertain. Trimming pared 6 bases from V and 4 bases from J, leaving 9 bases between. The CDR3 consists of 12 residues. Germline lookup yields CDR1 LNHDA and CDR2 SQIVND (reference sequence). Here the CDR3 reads CASSRLSYGYTF. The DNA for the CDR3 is TGTGCCAGTAGCAGACTGAGCTATGGCTACACCTTC.

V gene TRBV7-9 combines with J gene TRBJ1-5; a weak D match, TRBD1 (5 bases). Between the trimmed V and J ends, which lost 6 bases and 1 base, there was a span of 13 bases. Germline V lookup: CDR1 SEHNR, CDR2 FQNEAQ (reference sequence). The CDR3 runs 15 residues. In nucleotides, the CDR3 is TGTGCCAGCAGTCGGACCGGGGGGAGCAATCAGCCCCAGCATTTT. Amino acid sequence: CASSRTGGSNQPQHF.

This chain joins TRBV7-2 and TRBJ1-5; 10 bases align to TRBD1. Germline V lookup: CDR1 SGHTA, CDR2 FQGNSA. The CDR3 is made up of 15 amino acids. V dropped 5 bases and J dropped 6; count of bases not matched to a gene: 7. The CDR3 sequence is CASSARQGAGQPQHF. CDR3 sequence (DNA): TGTGCCAGCAGCGCCCGACAGGGGGCGGGTCAGCCCCAGCATTTT.

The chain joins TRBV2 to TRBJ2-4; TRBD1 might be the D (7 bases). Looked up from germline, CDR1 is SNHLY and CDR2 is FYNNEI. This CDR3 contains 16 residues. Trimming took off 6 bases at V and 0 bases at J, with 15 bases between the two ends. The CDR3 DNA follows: TGTGCCAGCAGGCGCGGGACAGCTCTAGCCAAAAACATTCAGTACTTC. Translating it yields CASRRGTALAKNIQYF.

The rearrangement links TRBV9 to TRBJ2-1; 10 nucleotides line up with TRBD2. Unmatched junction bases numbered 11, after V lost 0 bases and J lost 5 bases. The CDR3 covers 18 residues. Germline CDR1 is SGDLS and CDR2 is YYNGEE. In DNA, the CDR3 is TGTGCCAGCAGCGTAGCTAGTTGGACTAGCGGATTAGACAATGAGCAGTTCTTC. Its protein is CASSVASWTSGLDNEQFF.

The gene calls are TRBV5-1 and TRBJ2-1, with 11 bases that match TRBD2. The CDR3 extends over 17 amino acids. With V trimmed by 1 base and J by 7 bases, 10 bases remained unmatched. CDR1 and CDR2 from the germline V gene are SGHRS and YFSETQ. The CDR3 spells CASSLPRLAGNYNEQFF. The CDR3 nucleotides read TGCGCCAGCAGCTTGCCCAGACTAGCGGGAAATTATAATGAGCAGTTCTTC. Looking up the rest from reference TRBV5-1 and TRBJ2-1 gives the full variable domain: KAGVTQTPRYLIKTRGQQVTLSCSPISGHRSVSWYQQTPGQGLQFLFEYFSETQRNKGNFPGRFSGRQFSNSRSEMNVSTLELGDSALYLCASSLPRLAGNYNEQFFGPGTRLTVL.

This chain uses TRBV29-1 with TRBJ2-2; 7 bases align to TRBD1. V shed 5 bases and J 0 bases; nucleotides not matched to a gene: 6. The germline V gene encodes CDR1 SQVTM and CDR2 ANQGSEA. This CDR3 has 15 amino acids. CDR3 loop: CSVRAGGANTGELFF. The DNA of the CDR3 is TGCAGCGTTAGGGCAGGGGGAGCGAACACCGGGGAGCTGTTTTTT.

CDR3 region: CASSLIAGTYEQYF. For the CDR3, the DNA is TGTGCCAGCAGCTTGATCGCGGGAACCTACGAGCAGTACTTC. The chain uses TRBV5-5 and TRBJ2-7, with D tentatively TRBD2 (6 bases). V lost 1 base, J lost 2 bases, and 10 bases lay in between. CDR3 length equals 14 residues. In germline, CDR1 is SGHKS, CDR2 YYEKEE (reference sequence).

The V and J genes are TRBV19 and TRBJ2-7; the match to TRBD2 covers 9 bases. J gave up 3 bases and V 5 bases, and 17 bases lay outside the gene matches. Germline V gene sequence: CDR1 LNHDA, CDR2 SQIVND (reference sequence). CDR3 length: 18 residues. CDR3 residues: CASSLRPSLAGLFYEQYF. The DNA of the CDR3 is TGTGCCAGTAGTCTAAGACCATCGCTAGCGGGATTATTCTACGAGCAGTACTTC.

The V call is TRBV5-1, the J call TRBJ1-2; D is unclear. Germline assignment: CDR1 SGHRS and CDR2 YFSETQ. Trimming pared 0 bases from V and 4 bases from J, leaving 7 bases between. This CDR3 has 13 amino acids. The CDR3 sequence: CASSLAESYGYTF. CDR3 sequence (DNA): TGCGCCAGCAGCTTGGCAGAAAGCTATGGCTACACCTTC.